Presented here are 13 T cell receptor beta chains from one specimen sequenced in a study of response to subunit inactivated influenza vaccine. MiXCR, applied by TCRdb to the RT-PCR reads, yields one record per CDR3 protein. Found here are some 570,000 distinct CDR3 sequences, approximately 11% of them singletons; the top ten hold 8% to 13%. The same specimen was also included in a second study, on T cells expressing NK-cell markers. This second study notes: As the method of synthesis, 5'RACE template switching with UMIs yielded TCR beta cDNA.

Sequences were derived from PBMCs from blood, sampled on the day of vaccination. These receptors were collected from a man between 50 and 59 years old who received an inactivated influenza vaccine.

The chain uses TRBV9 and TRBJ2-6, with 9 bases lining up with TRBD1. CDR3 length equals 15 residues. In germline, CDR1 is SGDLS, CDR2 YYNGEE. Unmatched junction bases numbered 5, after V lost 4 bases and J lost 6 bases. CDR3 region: CASSRTGAEANVLTF. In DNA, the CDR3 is TGTGCCAGCAGCCGGACAGGGGCTGAGGCCAACGTCCTGACTTTC.

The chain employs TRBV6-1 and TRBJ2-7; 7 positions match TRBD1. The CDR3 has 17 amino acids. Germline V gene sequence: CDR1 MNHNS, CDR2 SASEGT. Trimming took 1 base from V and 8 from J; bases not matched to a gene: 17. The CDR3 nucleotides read TGTGCCAGCAGTGAAGGGTATCCGGGACAGAGAACTACGAAGCAGTACTTC. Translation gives CASSEGYPGQRTTKQYF.

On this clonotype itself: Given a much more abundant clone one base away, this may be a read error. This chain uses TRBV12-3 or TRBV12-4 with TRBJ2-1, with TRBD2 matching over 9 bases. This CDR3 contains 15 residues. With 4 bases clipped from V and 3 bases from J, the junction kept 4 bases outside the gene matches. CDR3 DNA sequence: TGTGCCAGCAGTTCGGGTAGCGGGGGCTACAATGAGCAGTTCTTC. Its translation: CASSSGSGGYNEQFF.

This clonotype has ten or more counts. The CDR3 sequence is CASSLTGSSYNEQFF. In DNA form, the CDR3 reads TGTGCCAGCAGCTTGACAGGTAGCTCCTACAATGAGCAGTTCTTC. This sequence joins TRBV7-2 and TRBJ2-1; a weak D match, TRBD1 (6 bases). From germline, CDR1 is SGHTA and CDR2 FQGNSA. The V end was cut by 3 bases, the J end by 0 bases, with 9 bases between. The CDR3 has 15 amino acids.

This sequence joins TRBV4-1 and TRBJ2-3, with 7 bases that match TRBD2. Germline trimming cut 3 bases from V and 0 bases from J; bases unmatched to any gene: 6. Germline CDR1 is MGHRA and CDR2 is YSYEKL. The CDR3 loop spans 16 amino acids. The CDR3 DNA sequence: TGCGCCAGCAGCCAGGGTTTGCGGGGGAGCACAGATACGCAGTATTTT. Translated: CASSQGLRGSTDTQYF.

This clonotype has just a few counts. CDR3 bases: TGTGCCAGCAGTTACGGGACAGGGGTGGTCCAAGAGACCCAGTACTTC. Its protein is CASSYGTGVVQETQYF. V usage is TRBV6-2 or TRBV6-3 and J usage is TRBJ2-5; TRBD1 matches 10 bases. This CDR3 comprises 16 residues. CDR1 is MNHEY, CDR2 SVGEGT, per germline. After removal of 2 bases from V and 1 base from J, the junction contained 4 bases not matched to a gene.

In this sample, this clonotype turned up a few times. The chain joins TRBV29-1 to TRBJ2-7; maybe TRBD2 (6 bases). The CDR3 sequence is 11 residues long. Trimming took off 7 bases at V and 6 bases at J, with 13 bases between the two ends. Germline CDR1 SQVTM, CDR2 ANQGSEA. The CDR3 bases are TGCAGCGGTGGGACTCAAACCGAGCAGTACTTC. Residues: CSGGTQTEQYF.

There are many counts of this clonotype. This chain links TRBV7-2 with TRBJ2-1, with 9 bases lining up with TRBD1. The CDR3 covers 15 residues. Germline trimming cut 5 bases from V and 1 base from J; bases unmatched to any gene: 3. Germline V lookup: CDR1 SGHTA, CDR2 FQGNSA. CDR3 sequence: CASSPQGASYNEQFF. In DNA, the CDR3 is TGTGCCAGCAGCCCACAGGGGGCTTCCTACAATGAGCAGTTCTTC.

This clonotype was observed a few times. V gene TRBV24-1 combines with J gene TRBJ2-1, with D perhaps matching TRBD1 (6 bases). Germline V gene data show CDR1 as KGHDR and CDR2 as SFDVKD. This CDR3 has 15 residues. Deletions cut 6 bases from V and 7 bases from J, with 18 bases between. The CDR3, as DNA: TGTGCCACCAGTTCCCTTACGGGACATCGGAATGAGCAGTTCTTC. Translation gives CATSSLTGHRNEQFF.

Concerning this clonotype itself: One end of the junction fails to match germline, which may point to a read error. The CDR3 nucleotides are TGTGCCAGCAGCCAAGAGCTCAGCTTTAAGCAGCCCCAGCATTTT. Translated, it gives CASSQELSFKQPQHF. This chain connects TRBV4-1 to TRBJ1-5; D gene uncertain. Germline CDR1 is MGHRA and CDR2 is YSYEKL. The CDR3 runs to 15 residues.

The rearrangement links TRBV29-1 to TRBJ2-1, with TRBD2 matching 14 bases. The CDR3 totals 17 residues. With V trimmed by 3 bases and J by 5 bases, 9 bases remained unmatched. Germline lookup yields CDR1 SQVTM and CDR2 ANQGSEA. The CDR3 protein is CSVEGRTSGRTDNEQFF. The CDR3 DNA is TGCAGCGTTGAGGGGCGGACTAGCGGGAGGACCGACAATGAGCAGTTCTTC.

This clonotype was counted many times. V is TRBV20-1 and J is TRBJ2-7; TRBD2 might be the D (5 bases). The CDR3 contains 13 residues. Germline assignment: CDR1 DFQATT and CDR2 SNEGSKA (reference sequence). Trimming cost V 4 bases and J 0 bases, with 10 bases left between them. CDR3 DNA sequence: TGCAGTGCTATCCGGACTGGCTCCTACGAGCAGTACTTC. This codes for CSAIRTGSYEQYF.

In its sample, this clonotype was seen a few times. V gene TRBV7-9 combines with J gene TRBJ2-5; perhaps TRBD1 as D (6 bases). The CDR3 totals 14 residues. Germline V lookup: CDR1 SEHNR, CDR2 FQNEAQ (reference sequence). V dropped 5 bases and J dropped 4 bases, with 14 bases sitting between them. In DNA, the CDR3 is TGTGCCAGCAGCGGCAGAGGGGGAACAGAGACCCAGTACTTC. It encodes CASSGRGGTETQYF.